This TCR beta chain emerged from a study of blood T cell repertoires in COVID-19. In germline, CDR1 is MGHDK, CDR2 SYGVNS. This CDR3 comprises 14 residues. Germline trimming cut 6 bases from V and 1 base from J; bases unmatched to any gene: 2. Clones were read by immunoSEQ multiplex PCR, and TCRdb kept only the in-frame ones, dropping some. This repertoire shows 300,000 to 400,000 clones, about 90% found once; its top ten account for roughly 3%. This sequence was found in a young woman who had recovered from COVID-19. The rearrangement links TRBV25-1 to TRBJ2-3, with TRBD2 matching 9 bases. The material sequenced was peripheral blood. The CDR3, as DNA: TGTGCCAGCAGCGTAGCGGGAGGCACAGATACGCAGTATTTT. This gives the protein CASSVAGGTDTQYF.